This section outlines one T cell receptor (beta chain) sequence together with its context. What it recognizes is unknown. This sample was taken from a study of T cell repertoires in cytomegalovirus infection. Each CDR3 protein gets one entry after TCRdb re-called the reads with MiXCR. The sample consists of 300,000 or so distinct CDR3 sequences, 25% of them appearing once. The sample in question was cultured PBMCs, obtained from culture after CMV antigen stimulation. This TCR was recovered from a human donor in good health (CMV status not recorded). Some clones in this sample may be carry-over from other donors' samples.

This chain's CDR3 is CASSRVGFTDTQYF. The DNA for the CDR3 is TGTGCCAGCTCACGCGTCGGATTCACAGATACGCAGTATTTT. The chain combines TRBV18 with TRBJ2-3; D remains ambiguous. Germline CDR1 KGHSH, CDR2 LQKENI. Trimming cost V 4 bases and J 2 bases, with 10 bases left between them. The CDR3 spans 14 residues.